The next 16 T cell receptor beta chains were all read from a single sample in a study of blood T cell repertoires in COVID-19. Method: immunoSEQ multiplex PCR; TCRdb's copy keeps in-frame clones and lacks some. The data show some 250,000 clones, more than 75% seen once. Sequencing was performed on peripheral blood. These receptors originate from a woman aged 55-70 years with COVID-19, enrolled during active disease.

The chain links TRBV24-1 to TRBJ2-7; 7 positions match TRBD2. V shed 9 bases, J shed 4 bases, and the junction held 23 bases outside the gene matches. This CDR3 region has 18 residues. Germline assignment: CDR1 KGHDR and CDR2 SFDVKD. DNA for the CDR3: TGTGCCACCGGGGGGGTCATATTCCAGCTTCCACCGCTGTACGAGCAGTACTTC. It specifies CATGGVIFQLPPLYEQYF.

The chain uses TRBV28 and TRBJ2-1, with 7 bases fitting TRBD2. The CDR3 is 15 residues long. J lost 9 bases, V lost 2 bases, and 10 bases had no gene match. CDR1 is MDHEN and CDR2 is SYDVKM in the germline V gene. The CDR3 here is CASSLGASGGREQFF. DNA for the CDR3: TGTGCCAGCAGTTTAGGCGCCTCGGGGGGTCGTGAGCAGTTCTTC.

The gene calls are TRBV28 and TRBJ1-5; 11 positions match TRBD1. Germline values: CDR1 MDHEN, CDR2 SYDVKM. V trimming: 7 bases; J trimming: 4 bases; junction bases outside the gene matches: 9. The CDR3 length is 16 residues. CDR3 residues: CASTLLGQGENQPQHF. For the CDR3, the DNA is TGTGCCAGCACCCTTCTGGGACAGGGGGAGAATCAGCCCCAGCATTTT.

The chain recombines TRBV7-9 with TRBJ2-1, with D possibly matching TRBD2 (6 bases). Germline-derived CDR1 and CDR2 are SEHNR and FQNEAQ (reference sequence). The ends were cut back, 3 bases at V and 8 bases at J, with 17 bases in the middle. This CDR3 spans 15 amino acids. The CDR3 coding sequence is TGTGCCAGCAGCTTCCTAGGCGGGATGGTGGATGAGCAGTTCTTC. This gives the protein CASSFLGGMVDEQFF.

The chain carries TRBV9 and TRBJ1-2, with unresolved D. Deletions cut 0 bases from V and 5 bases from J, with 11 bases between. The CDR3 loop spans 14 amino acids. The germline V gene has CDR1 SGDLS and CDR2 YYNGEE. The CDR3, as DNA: TGTGCCAGCAGCGTAGGCGTACAGCAGTATGGCTACACCTTC. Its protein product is CASSVGVQQYGYTF.

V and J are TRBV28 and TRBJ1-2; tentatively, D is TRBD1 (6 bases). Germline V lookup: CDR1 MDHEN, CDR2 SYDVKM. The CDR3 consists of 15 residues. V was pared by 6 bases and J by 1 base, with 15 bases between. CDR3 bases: TGTGCCAGCAGGCCCGAGGGGGGGCGTAACTATGGCTACACCTTC. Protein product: CASRPEGGRNYGYTF.

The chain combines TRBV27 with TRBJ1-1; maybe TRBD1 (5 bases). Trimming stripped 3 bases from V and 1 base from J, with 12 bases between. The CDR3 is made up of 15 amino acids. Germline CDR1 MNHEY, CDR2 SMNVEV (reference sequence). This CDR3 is CASSLNWGSNTEAFF. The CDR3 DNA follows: TGTGCCAGCAGTTTGAATTGGGGCTCGAACACTGAAGCTTTCTTT.

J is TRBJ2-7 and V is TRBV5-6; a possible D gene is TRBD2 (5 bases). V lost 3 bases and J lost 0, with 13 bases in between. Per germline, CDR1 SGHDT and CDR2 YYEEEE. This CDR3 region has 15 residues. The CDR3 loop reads CASSSPGTSSYEQYF. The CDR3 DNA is TGTGCCAGCAGCTCCCCGGGAACCTCCTCCTACGAGCAGTACTTC.

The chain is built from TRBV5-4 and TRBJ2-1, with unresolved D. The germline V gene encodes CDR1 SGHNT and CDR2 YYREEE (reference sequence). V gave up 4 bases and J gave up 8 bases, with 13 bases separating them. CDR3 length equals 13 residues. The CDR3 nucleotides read TGTGCCAGCAGCCCCCCCATGCCGGATGAGCAGTTCTTC. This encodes CASSPPMPDEQFF. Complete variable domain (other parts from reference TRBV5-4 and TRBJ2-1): ETGVTQSPTHLIKTRGQQVTLRCSSQSGHNTVSWYQQALGQGPQFIFQYYREEENGRGNFPPRFSGLQFPNYSSELNVNALELDDSALYLCASSPPMPDEQFFGPGTRLTVL.

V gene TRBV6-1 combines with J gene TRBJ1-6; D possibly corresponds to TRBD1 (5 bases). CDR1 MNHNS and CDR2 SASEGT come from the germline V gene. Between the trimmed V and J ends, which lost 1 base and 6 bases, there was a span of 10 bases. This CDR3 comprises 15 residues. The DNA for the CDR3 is TGTGCCAGCAGTGAAGTTGGGGGGAGTAATTCACCCCTCCACTTT. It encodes CASSEVGGSNSPLHF.

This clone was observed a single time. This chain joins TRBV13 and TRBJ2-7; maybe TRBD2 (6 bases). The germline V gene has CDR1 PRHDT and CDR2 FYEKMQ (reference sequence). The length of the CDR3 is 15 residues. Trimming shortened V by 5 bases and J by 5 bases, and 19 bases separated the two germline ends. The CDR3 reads CASSPLPGSKDEQYF. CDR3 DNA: TGTGCCAGCAGCCCCCTTCCCGGGAGCAAGGACGAGCAGTACTTC.

In DNA form, the CDR3 reads TGTGCCAGCAGTTTCCCCACAGGGTACACCGGGGAGCTGTTTTTT. Translated: CASSFPTGYTGELFF. The V call is TRBV28, the J call TRBJ2-2, with a possible D match to TRBD1 (6 bases). CDR3 length: 15 amino acids. Germline V gene data show CDR1 as MDHEN and CDR2 as SYDVKM. Trimming shortened V by 3 bases and J by 3 bases, and 11 bases separated the two germline ends.

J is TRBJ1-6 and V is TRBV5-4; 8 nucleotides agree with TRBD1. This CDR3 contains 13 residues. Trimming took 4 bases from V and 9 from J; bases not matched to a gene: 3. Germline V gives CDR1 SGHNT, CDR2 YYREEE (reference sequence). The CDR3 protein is CASSPGTGSPLHF. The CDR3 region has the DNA TGTGCCAGCAGCCCCGGGACAGGTTCACCCCTCCACTTT.

CDR3 nucleotides: TGTGCCAGCAGCCTCGAAAGGAGCTACGAGCAGTACTTC. Translating gives CASSLERSYEQYF. This chain joins TRBV7-8 and TRBJ2-7; no reliable D call. Trimming removed 5 bases at V and 3 bases at J, with 11 bases between. CDR1 and CDR2 from the germline V gene are SGHVS and FQNEAQ. The CDR3 sequence is 13 residues long.

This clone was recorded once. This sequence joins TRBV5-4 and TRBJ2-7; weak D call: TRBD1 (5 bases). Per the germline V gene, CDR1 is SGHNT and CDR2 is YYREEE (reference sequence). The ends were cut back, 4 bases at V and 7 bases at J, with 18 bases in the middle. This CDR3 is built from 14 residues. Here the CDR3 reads CASSTPGTKGEQYF. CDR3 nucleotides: TGTGCCAGCAGCACCCCGGGCACCAAGGGGGAGCAGTACTTC.

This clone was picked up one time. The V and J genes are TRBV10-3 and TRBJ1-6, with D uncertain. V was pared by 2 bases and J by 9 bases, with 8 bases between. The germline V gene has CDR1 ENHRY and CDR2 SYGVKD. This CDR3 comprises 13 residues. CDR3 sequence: CAISEDGVSPLHF. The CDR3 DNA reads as TGTGCCATCAGTGAGGACGGGGTTTCACCCCTCCACTTT.